This T cell receptor beta chain was sequenced for a study of blood T cell repertoires in COVID-19. On the study more broadly: Acute-phase and convalescent COVID-19 samples originated in the United States, Italy and Spain. The analysed material was cDNA or gDNA that came from T cells, B-cell-depleted T cells, or PBMCs.

CDR1 is LNHNV and CDR2 is YYDKDF in the germline V gene (reference sequence). The CDR3 is made up of 13 amino acids. Trimming cost V 6 bases and J 8 bases; bases outside gene matches: 4. In the study's own analysis: Reference gene primer amplification in the assay estimated nucleated cell counts. Data came from immunoSEQ multiplex PCR; TCRdb stores just in-frame clones and leaves some out. D and trimming were read from the DNA, whereas the V and J calls and clone size are those reported in that table. Of roughly 250,000 clones listed, roughly 80% were seen once; the top ten hold 9.6%. This rearrangement joins TRBV15 to TRBJ1-6; 7 bases match TRBD1. This sequence was found in a woman older than 75 with acute or convalescent COVID-19. Input material: peripheral blood. Written as DNA, the CDR3 is TGTGCCACCAGTTCGGGACAGTATTCACCCCTCCACTTT. Its protein is CATSSGQYSPLHF.